The present T cell receptor (beta chain) was sequenced within a study of T cell responses to AZD1222 COVID-19 vaccine. CDR3 length: 15 residues. Per germline, CDR1 MNHEY and CDR2 SVGAGI. Trimming removed 4 bases at V and 4 bases at J, with 16 bases between. Libraries were prepared by immunoSEQ multiplex PCR; TCRdb keeps only in-frame clonotypes and omits some of them. The table shows about 120,000 clones, with approximately 83% occurring only once. This TCR derives from an adult in good health. The gene calls are TRBV6-5 and TRBJ2-5; possibly TRBD1 for D (6 bases). This specimen was peripheral blood, taken on day 0 of AZD1222 vaccination. The CDR3 DNA reads as TGTGCCAGCAGTTCGGCACACAGGGCGGCAGAGACCCAGTACTTC. It translates to CASSSAHRAAETQYF.